This T cell receptor (beta chain) was found in a study of blood T cell repertoires in COVID-19. In the study overall: Nucleic acid was either cDNA or gDNA, and it came from T cells, B-cell-depleted T cells, or PBMCs.

Repertoires were generated with immunoSEQ multiplex PCR, while TCRdb's copy carries only in-frame clones and drops some. The sample consists of about 98,000 clones, around 84% of them appearing once. Germline V gene sequence: CDR1 SQVTM, CDR2 ANQGSEA. The V and J ends lost 6 bases and 6 bases, in that order; junction bases with no gene match: 5. This CDR3 is built from 12 residues. The sample comprised peripheral blood. The chain recombines TRBV29-1 with TRBJ2-1; 7 bases align to TRBD2. This TCR came from a human donor in a cohort sampled during active COVID-19. The CDR3 bases are TGCAGCGTCGGGACTACCCCCAATGAGCAGTTCTTC. It yields the protein CSVGTTPNEQFF.